These 23 T cell receptor beta chains originate from one sample sequenced in a study of T cells in Graves' hyperthyroidism and ophthalmopathy. TCR beta CDR3 sequences were amplified from RNA transcripts. First-round RT-PCR of the TCR CDR3 relied on the HTBI primer set. TCRdb reanalysed the multiplex PCR reads using MiXCR and keeps one entry per CDR3 protein. The sample consists of approximately 710,000 distinct CDR3 sequences, around 15% of them appearing once. The sample was blood. Receptor source: a middle-aged man with Graves' hyperthyroidism.

The chain links TRBV20-1 to TRBJ2-1, with 10 positions matching TRBD1. With V trimmed by 0 bases and J by 3 bases, 5 bases remained unmatched. CDR1 is DFQATT, CDR2 SNEGSKA, per germline (reference sequence). The CDR3 loop spans 16 amino acids. CDR3 sequence: CSARDQRDRGYNEQFF. Here the CDR3 DNA reads TGCAGTGCTAGAGACCAAAGGGACAGGGGCTACAATGAGCAGTTCTTC.

A few counts support this clonotype. The J gene is TRBJ2-5, the V gene TRBV7-3, with D possibly matching TRBD1 (6 bases). Trimming took 5 bases from V and 5 from J, leaving 15 bases between them. The CDR3 is 14 amino acids. Germline lookup yields CDR1 SGHTA and CDR2 FQGTGA. The CDR3 coding sequence is TGTGCCAGCAGCGATTCTGGGGGCTGGGAGACCCAGTACTTC. This sequence encodes CASSDSGGWETQYF.

This clonotype was counted ten times or more. This chain links TRBV27 with TRBJ1-2; 9 bases fit TRBD1. The CDR3 is 17 amino acids. CDR1 MNHEY and CDR2 SMNVEV come from the germline V gene (reference sequence). The ends lost 7 bases at V and 7 bases at J; junction bases unmatched: 19. CDR3 nucleotides: TGTGCCAGCACCGACAAGGGGACAGGGTTTTTGATCGGTGGCTACACCTTC. Translating gives CASTDKGTGFLIGGYTF.

The rearrangement uses TRBV10-3 and TRBJ2-7; TRBD1 matches at 7 bases. CDR1 and CDR2 (germline): ENHRY, SYGVKD. This CDR3 comprises 15 residues. Trimming at V came to 3 bases and at J to 5 bases, leaving 10 bases not matched to a gene. CDR3 nucleotides: TGTGCCATCAGTGAATCAGGGGGAGTCAGCCACGAGCAGTACTTC. Its translation: CAISESGGVSHEQYF.

This clonotype was detected a few times. This sequence joins TRBV19 and TRBJ1-5, with 8 bases lining up with TRBD1. With 11 bases clipped from V and 4 bases from J, the junction kept 13 bases outside the gene matches. The CDR3 length is 15 residues. Germline values: CDR1 LNHDA, CDR2 SQIVND (reference sequence). This CDR3 reads CARNFRDRTNQPQHF. CDR3 sequence (DNA): TGTGCCCGAAACTTCCGGGACAGGACAAATCAGCCCCAGCATTTT.

Notes on this clonotype: This sequence may be a read error, since a much larger clone differs from it by one base. The V gene is TRBV7-2, the J gene TRBJ1-2, with D possibly being TRBD1 (6 bases). The CDR3 length is 15 residues. Germline assignment: CDR1 SGHTA and CDR2 FQGNSA. This CDR3 is CANSLDPGLGARYTF. The CDR3 nucleotides read TGTGCCAACAGCTTAGACCCTGGTCTGGGGGCGCGGTACACCTTC.

This clonotype was detected ten times or more. The V gene is TRBV20-1, the J gene TRBJ2-1, with 8 bases aligning to TRBD2. The germline V gene has CDR1 DFQATT and CDR2 SNEGSKA (reference sequence). CDR3 length: 16 residues. Trimming cost V 1 base and J 7 bases; bases outside gene matches: 12. CDR3 amino acids: CSARVGTSLVWNEQFF. The CDR3 coding sequence is TGCAGTGCTAGAGTTGGGACTAGTCTCGTTTGGAATGAGCAGTTCTTC.

This clonotype was recorded many times. The V call is TRBV28, the J call TRBJ2-7, with a tentative D call TRBD2 (6 bases). Trimming pared 6 bases from V and 3 bases from J, leaving 18 bases between. This CDR3 contains 15 residues. CDR1 is MDHEN and CDR2 is SYDVKM in the germline V gene. The CDR3 reads CASSQIAVPSYEQYF. The CDR3 coding sequence is TGTGCCAGCAGCCAAATAGCGGTACCTAGCTACGAGCAGTACTTC.

In its sample, this clonotype was seen many times. V gene TRBV11-2 combines with J gene TRBJ2-7; 8 bases map to TRBD1. Germline values: CDR1 SGHAT, CDR2 FQNNGV. CDR3 length: 13 residues. The trim removed 0 bases at V and 9 bases at J, leaving 4 bases unmatched. CDR3 loop: CASSLDHRGMQYF. The CDR3 DNA reads TGTGCCAGCAGCTTAGATCACAGGGGGATGCAGTACTTC.

This clonotype was seen repeatedly, ten times or more. The V call is TRBV6-2 or TRBV6-3, the J call TRBJ2-2; TRBD2 might be the D (6 bases). Between the trimmed V and J ends, which lost 2 bases and 0 bases, there was a span of 7 bases. The CDR3 loop spans 15 amino acids. Germline V CDR1 and CDR2: MNHEY, SVGEGT. CDR3 coding DNA: TGTGCCAGCAGTTACGCGGGGTCGAACACCGGGGAGCTGTTTTTT. The encoded protein is CASSYAGSNTGELFF.

This clonotype has just a few counts. The rearrangement uses TRBV3-1 and TRBJ2-4, with 13 positions matching TRBD2. The CDR3 contains 16 residues. Germline assignment: CDR1 LGHDT and CDR2 YNNKEL (reference sequence). Trimming cost V 0 bases and J 9 bases; bases outside gene matches: 5. CDR3 coding DNA: TGTGCCAGCAGCCAAGAACTAGCGGGAGGGCGAGCCATTCAGTACTTC. Its protein product is CASSQELAGGRAIQYF.

As to this clonotype: The junction departs from germline at one end; a sequencing error may be responsible. This rearrangement joins TRBV18 to TRBJ2-1; D remains ambiguous. This CDR3 comprises 14 residues. Germline CDR1 is KGHSH and CDR2 is LQKENI. CDR3 bases: TGTGCCAGCTCACCAGGGGAAGGCTACAATGAGAAGTTCTTC. It encodes CASSPGEGYNEKFF.

V and J are TRBV19 and TRBJ2-1; a possible D gene is TRBD1 (7 bases). Germline V lookup: CDR1 LNHDA, CDR2 SQIVND (reference sequence). Trimming left V 1 base short and J 5 bases short, with 18 bases between. The CDR3 runs 17 residues. CDR3 in amino acids: CASSIAIGRGADNEQFF. CDR3 sequence (DNA): TGTGCCAGTAGTATAGCGATCGGCAGGGGGGCGGACAATGAGCAGTTCTTC.

This clonotype was detected many times. This chain links TRBV2 with TRBJ2-3; 7 bases match TRBD1. This CDR3 has 13 residues. Germline lookup yields CDR1 SNHLY and CDR2 FYNNEI. The V gene end was trimmed by 3 bases and the J gene end by 11 bases; junction bases not matched to a gene: 8. The CDR3 bases are TGTGCCAGCAGTGACGGGACAGAAACCGTGCAGTATTTT. It translates to CASSDGTETVQYF. The full variable domain, rest sourced from reference TRBV2 and TRBJ2-3, is EPEVTQTPSHQVTQMGQEVILRCVPISNHLYFYWYRQILGQKVEFLVSFYNNEISEKSEIFDDQFSVERPDGSNFTLKIRSTKLEDSAMYFCASSDGTETVQYFGPGTRLTVL.

As for this clonotype: This sequence may be a read error, since a much larger clone differs from it by one base. The chain combines TRBV28 with TRBJ2-2; D perhaps matches TRBD1 (5 bases). Germline CDR1 reads MDHEN; CDR2 reads SYDVKM. The CDR3 runs to 15 residues. Here the CDR3 reads CAGSLRRTMTGELFF. The CDR3 DNA reads as TGTGCCGGCAGTTTAAGGCGGACAATGACCGGGGAGCTGTTTTTT.

V gene TRBV3-1 combines with J gene TRBJ2-2; D ambiguous. The germline V gene has CDR1 LGHDT and CDR2 YNNKEL (reference sequence). V lost 4 bases, J lost 7 bases, and 10 bases lay in between. The CDR3 is 13 residues long. CDR3 in DNA: TGTGCCAGCAGCCTTGAGACGAACGGGGAGCTGTTTTTT. The encoded protein is CASSLETNGELFF.

This clonotype showed up many times. J is TRBJ2-5 and V is TRBV19; D is perhaps TRBD2 (5 bases). V shed 6 bases and J shed 5 bases, with 16 bases lying between them. Germline V gene data show CDR1 as LNHDA and CDR2 as SQIVND (reference sequence). The length of the CDR3 is 14 residues. CDR3 nucleotide sequence: TGTGCCAGTAGCGGACGGGGTAGTGGTGAGACCCAGTACTTC. Translation gives CASSGRGSGETQYF.

This clonotype occurred many times. V gene TRBV30 combines with J gene TRBJ1-4; tentatively, D is TRBD1 (5 bases). This CDR3 region has 16 residues. Germline values: CDR1 GTSNPN, CDR2 SVGIG (reference sequence). The V gene lost 2 bases and the J gene lost 1 base, with 14 bases spanning the gap. CDR3 region: CAWSPSPGRTNEKLFF. The CDR3 region has the DNA TGTGCCTGGAGTCCAAGCCCGGGACGAACTAATGAAAAACTGTTTTTT.

This clonotype was seen a handful of times. The V call is TRBV19, the J call TRBJ1-6; 7 bases match TRBD1. With V trimmed by 9 bases and J by 10 bases, 9 bases remained unmatched. From germline, CDR1 is LNHDA and CDR2 SQIVND (reference sequence). The CDR3 runs to 13 residues. CDR3 bases: TGTGCCAGCTCCCAGGGGGTTAAGTCACCCCTCCACTTT. This sequence encodes CASSQGVKSPLHF.

Only a few counts were recorded for this clonotype. One junction end disagrees with the germline gene, perhaps due to a read error. The V and J genes are TRBV28 and TRBJ1-4; maybe TRBD1 (5 bases). The CDR3 is 14 amino acids. Germline V CDR1 and CDR2: MDHEN, SYDVKM. CDR3 sequence (DNA): TGTGCCAGCAGTTTATTGGGGGAGAATGAAAAACCGTTTTTT. This sequence encodes CASSLLGENEKPFF. The whole variable domain, filled in from reference TRBV28 and TRBJ1-4, reads DVKVTQSSRYLVKRTGEKVFLECVQDMDHENMFWYRQDPGLGLRLIYFSYDVKMKEKGDIPEGYSVSREKKERFSLILESASTNQTSMYLCASSLLGENEKPFFGSGTQLSVL.

This clonotype was seen ten or more times. J is TRBJ2-5 and V is TRBV28, with 7 bases matching TRBD2. The CDR3 contains 13 residues. In germline, CDR1 is MDHEN, CDR2 SYDVKM. The V gene end was trimmed by 4 bases and the J gene end by 6 bases; junction bases not matched to a gene: 5. In DNA, the CDR3 is TGTGCCAGCAGTTCTGGCGGGAGTCAGACCCAGTACTTC. This encodes CASSSGGSQTQYF.

The rearrangement joins TRBV20-1 to TRBJ1-4; TRBD1 matches 7 bases. The germline gives CDR1 DFQATT, CDR2 SNEGSKA (reference sequence). The CDR3 is 14 amino acids. Germline trimming cut 0 bases from V and 5 bases from J; bases unmatched to any gene: 3. DNA of the CDR3: TGCAGTGCTAGAGATCAACAGGGGAATGAAAAACTGTTTTTT. Protein: CSARDQQGNEKLFF.

This clonotype has ten or more counts. CDR3 sequence (DNA): TGTGCTAGTGGTTTGTATTTCGGCACTGAAGCTTTCTTT. This codes for CASGLYFGTEAFF. The rearrangement joins TRBV12-5 to TRBJ1-1; D unresolved. The CDR3 covers 13 residues. Germline V gives CDR1 LGHNT, CDR2 FRNRAP. V was trimmed by 2 bases and J by 4 bases, leaving 8 bases between them.